These 13 T cell receptor beta chains were sequenced from one sample in a study of beta chain features in type 1 diabetes. Study-level results: Researchers report that Type 1 diabetes patients had moderately but significantly shorter TCRB CDR3s across all four CD4+ subsets.

Expressed TCRB transcripts were sequenced after all isolated RNA was converted to cDNA. The table came from immunoSEQ multiplex PCR; TCRdb's copy has only in-frame clones and leaves some out. The sample records around 360,000 clones, around 12% being singletons. Antigens for these TCRs are unknown. The sequencing input was naive CD4+ T cells from blood. These receptor sequences come from a woman in her late teens or twenties with type 1 diabetes.

The chain combines TRBV27 with TRBJ2-2; TRBD1 aligns across 8 bases. V was pared by 7 bases and J by 6 bases, with 4 bases of the junction left unmatched. CDR1 is MNHEY, CDR2 SMNVEV, per germline (reference sequence). The CDR3 runs to 13 residues. CDR3 sequence (DNA): TGTGCCAGCATGACAGGGGTTGCCGGGGAGCTGTTTTTT. As protein: CASMTGVAGELFF.

This sequence joins TRBV19 and TRBJ2-7; TRBD1 agrees at 8 bases. CDR1 is LNHDA, CDR2 SQIVND, per germline (reference sequence). The CDR3 length is 16 residues. V was pared by 4 bases and J by 6 bases, with 14 bases of the junction left unmatched. CDR3 in amino acids: CASSTHRGQGTREQYF. CDR3 coding DNA: TGTGCCAGTAGTACACACCGAGGACAGGGAACGCGCGAGCAGTACTTC.

This chain links TRBV28 with TRBJ2-5; D might be TRBD2 (5 bases). The CDR3 has 11 residues. Trimming cost V 6 bases and J 10 bases, with 12 bases left between them. The germline V gene has CDR1 MDHEN and CDR2 SYDVKM. The CDR3, as DNA: TGTGCCAGCAGCCCCGACCGGGACCAGTACTTC. Encoded protein: CASSPDRDQYF.

This clone was seen only a few times. The rearrangement links TRBV2 to TRBJ1-5, with D unclear. The CDR3 has 16 residues. Germline CDR1 is SNHLY and CDR2 is FYNNEI. Between the trimmed V and J ends, which lost 7 bases and 0 bases, there was a span of 16 bases. The CDR3 sequence is CASTGPGDYSNQPQHF. CDR3 in DNA: TGTGCCAGCACCGGACCGGGAGATTATAGCAATCAGCCCCAGCATTTT.

V gene TRBV29-1 combines with J gene TRBJ2-3; the D is unclear. V lost 6 bases and J lost 0, with 13 bases in between. In germline, CDR1 is SQVTM, CDR2 ANQGSEA. The CDR3 is 14 amino acids. The CDR3: CSVLQPTSTDTQYF. The CDR3 DNA follows: TGCAGCGTCCTACAGCCTACTAGCACAGATACGCAGTATTTT.

This chain connects TRBV9 to TRBJ1-2; D gene unclear. CDR1 is SGDLS and CDR2 is YYNGEE in the germline V gene. The CDR3 is 13 amino acids. The V gene lost 0 bases and the J gene lost 8 bases, with 11 bases spanning the gap. CDR3 region: CASSVDVSGGYTF. The CDR3 DNA follows: TGTGCCAGCAGCGTAGATGTTTCTGGCGGCTACACCTTC.

This sequence joins TRBV27 and TRBJ1-2; D may be TRBD1 (5 bases). CDR3 size: 16 residues. Germline CDR1 and CDR2: MNHEY and SMNVEV (reference sequence). Trimming cost V 5 bases and J 4 bases, with 20 bases left between them. This CDR3 is CASSLPDSPTRYGYTF. The CDR3 DNA reads as TGTGCCAGCAGTCTCCCAGACAGCCCGACGCGCTATGGCTACACCTTC.

This clone turned up a few times. V and J are TRBV2 and TRBJ2-1, with 14 bases aligning to TRBD2. The length of the CDR3 is 15 residues. The germline V gene has CDR1 SNHLY and CDR2 FYNNEI. J gave up 8 bases and V 7 bases, and 7 bases lay outside the gene matches. The CDR3 spells CASTGGLAGVYEQFF. Written as DNA, the CDR3 is TGTGCCAGCACCGGGGGACTAGCGGGAGTATATGAGCAGTTCTTC.

This clone was found a few times. The chain combines TRBV5-4 with TRBJ2-5; the match to TRBD2 covers 8 bases. The germline gives CDR1 SGHNT, CDR2 YYREEE (reference sequence). The junction had 7 bases not matched to a gene; V was cut back by 4 bases and J by 5 bases. The CDR3 runs 14 residues. The CDR3: CASSTGGAWETQYF. The CDR3 DNA reads as TGTGCCAGCAGCACCGGGGGGGCGTGGGAGACCCAGTACTTC.

The genes are TRBV7-3 and TRBJ1-1; D gene uncertain. Germline V gene lookup returns CDR1 SGHTA and CDR2 FQGTGA. The CDR3 spans 13 residues. Trimming took off 7 bases at V and 1 base at J, with 10 bases between the two ends. The CDR3 region is CASKVTENTEAFF. The CDR3, as DNA: TGTGCCAGCAAGGTTACAGAGAACACTGAAGCTTTCTTT.

This clone has just a few counts. The chain is built from TRBV30 and TRBJ2-5; TRBD2 is a possible D gene (6 bases). V gave up 2 bases and J gave up 4 bases, with 17 bases separating them. The CDR3 is 15 residues long. CDR1 and CDR2 (germline): GTSNPN, SVGIG (reference sequence). The CDR3 nucleotides are TGTGCCTGGAGTATTAAAGCGGAGGGTCGAGAGACCCAGTACTTC. Translated: CAWSIKAEGRETQYF.

The CDR3 is CATSRGTSRRYNEQFF. The CDR3, as DNA: TGTGCCACCAGCAGAGGGACTAGCCGCCGCTACAATGAGCAGTTCTTC. The chain couples TRBV15 to TRBJ2-1; 8 nucleotides line up with TRBD2. The CDR3 has 16 amino acids. The V and J ends lost 1 base and 3 bases, in that order; junction bases with no gene match: 5. Germline V gene data show CDR1 as LNHNV and CDR2 as YYDKDF (reference sequence).

V gene TRBV19 combines with J gene TRBJ2-7; 10 bases line up with TRBD1. The CDR3 contains 16 residues. Germline V gene lookup returns CDR1 LNHDA and CDR2 SQIVND (reference sequence). Trimming removed 3 bases from V and 5 bases from J; junction bases left unmatched: 10. In nucleotides, the CDR3 is TGTGCCAGTAGTATGACCAGGGGACAGGGGCGCGACGAGCAGTACTTC. Encoded protein: CASSMTRGQGRDEQYF.